Presented here are 19 T cell receptor beta chains from one specimen sequenced in a study of PD-1 blockade in classical Hodgkin lymphoma. Libraries were prepared by immunoSEQ multiplex PCR; TCRdb keeps only in-frame clonotypes and omits some of them. The table lists about 110,000 clones, approximately 90% of them singletons. Relapse was seen in all patients after autologous stem cell transplantation, and brentuximab vedotin exposure was variable. Source: peripheral blood mononuclear cells (PBMCs), taken before the second cycle of nivolumab. These receptors were obtained from a human donor with classical Hodgkin lymphoma.

The V and J genes are TRBV28 and TRBJ2-7; either TRBD1 or TRBD2 may supply D (5 bases each). This CDR3 is 16 amino acids long. V lost 5 bases to trimming and J lost 2 bases, with 19 bases between them. Germline CDR1 MDHEN, CDR2 SYDVKM. The CDR3 region is CASSLIPGAGPYEQYF. CDR3 in DNA: TGTGCCAGCAGTCTTATCCCCGGGGCTGGCCCCTACGAGCAGTACTTC.

The V and J genes are TRBV19 and TRBJ2-1, with 9 bases that match TRBD2. The CDR3 runs 18 residues. The germline CDR1 and CDR2 sequences are LNHDA and SQIVND (reference sequence). Unmatched junction bases numbered 13, after V lost 3 bases and J lost 4 bases. The CDR3 nucleotides are TGTGCCAGTAGTATCCTTACATCTACTAGCGGGTCATACAATGAGCAGTTCTTC. Encoded protein: CASSILTSTSGSYNEQFF.

V gene TRBV15 combines with J gene TRBJ1-1; unclear D gene. Germline-derived CDR1 and CDR2 are LNHNV and YYDKDF (reference sequence). V was pared by 3 bases and J by 0 bases, with 5 bases between. There are 13 residues in the CDR3. The CDR3 is CATSSPVNTEAFF. DNA for the CDR3: TGTGCCACCAGCAGCCCGGTGAACACTGAAGCTTTCTTT.

The rearrangement joins TRBV9 to TRBJ2-5; D remains unclear. CDR3 length: 14 amino acids. V was trimmed by 4 bases and J by 5 bases, leaving 15 bases between them. Per the germline V gene, CDR1 is SGDLS and CDR2 is YYNGEE. CDR3: CASSRDSVGETQYF. The CDR3 DNA reads TGTGCCAGCAGCCGAGATTCAGTTGGGGAGACCCAGTACTTC.

Turning to this clone: The DNA is left out, because the CDR3 cannot be placed on it with certainty; the CDR3 is given as TCRdb lists it. V is TRBV29-1 and J is TRBJ2-7. Germline assignment: CDR1 SQVTM and CDR2 ANQGSEA. The CDR3 sequence runs 13 residues, both termini included. This CDR3 is CSVLRASSYEQYF.

V is TRBV4-1 and J is TRBJ2-1; TRBD2 matches at 9 bases. Trimming at V came to 1 base and at J to 7 bases, leaving 17 bases not matched to a gene. The CDR3 extends over 19 amino acids. CDR1 and CDR2 (germline): MGHRA, YSYEKL. The CDR3 nucleotides are TGCGCCAGCAGCCAAGTCGGGGGCACCGGGACTAGCTCTTTTAATGAGCAGTTCTTC. This translates into CASSQVGGTGTSSFNEQFF.

Only one count was recorded for this clone. This chain connects TRBV20-1 to TRBJ2-7; D gene unclear. V lost 2 bases and J 2 bases, leaving 4 bases between the germline ends. From germline, CDR1 is DFQATT and CDR2 SNEGSKA (reference sequence). CDR3 length: 11 residues. The CDR3: CSARQTYEQYF. CDR3 in DNA: TGCAGTGCTAGACAAACCTACGAGCAGTACTTC.

V gene TRBV7-8 combines with J gene TRBJ2-1, with D maybe TRBD2 (5 bases). The CDR3 is 16 residues long. Deletions cut 5 bases from V and 4 bases from J, with 18 bases between. CDR1 and CDR2 (germline): SGHVS, FQNEAQ. DNA of the CDR3: TGTGCCAGCAGCCAAACGCGGACTCCTAAGTACAATGAGCAGTTCTTC. Translating gives CASSQTRTPKYNEQFF.

The rearrangement joins TRBV19 to TRBJ2-1; 9 nucleotides agree with TRBD1. Germline V lookup: CDR1 LNHDA, CDR2 SQIVND (reference sequence). Unmatched junction bases numbered 7, after V lost 7 bases and J lost 6 bases. The length of the CDR3 is 14 residues. The CDR3 reads CASTGQGTTNEQFF. CDR3 in DNA: TGTGCCAGTACCGGACAGGGGACTACCAATGAGCAGTTCTTC.

The V gene is TRBV30, the J gene TRBJ2-7; 7 nucleotides agree with TRBD1. The V gene end was trimmed by 3 bases and the J gene end by 6 bases; junction bases not matched to a gene: 5. The germline V gene encodes CDR1 GTSNPN and CDR2 SVGIG (reference sequence). CDR3 length equals 12 residues. The CDR3: CAWSLTGVEQYF. In DNA form, the CDR3 reads TGTGCCTGGAGCCTCACAGGGGTCGAGCAGTACTTC.

This CDR3 reads CASSSRQMNTEAFF. CDR3 coding DNA: TGTGCCAGTAGTTCCCGACAGATGAACACTGAAGCTTTCTTT. V is TRBV19 and J is TRBJ1-1; a possible D gene is TRBD1 (5 bases). The CDR3 extends over 14 amino acids. Trimming removed 5 bases from V and 0 bases from J, with 10 bases in between. Per the germline V gene, CDR1 is LNHDA and CDR2 is SQIVND (reference sequence).

The chain is built from TRBV18 and TRBJ2-7; 7 bases line up with TRBD1. V shed 4 bases and J 0 bases; nucleotides not matched to a gene: 6. This CDR3 has 15 residues. CDR1 and CDR2 (germline): KGHSH, LQKENI. As DNA, the CDR3 is TGTGCCAGCTCACGGGGCAGGGACAGCTCCTACGAGCAGTACTTC. Translating gives CASSRGRDSSYEQYF.

The chain joins TRBV5-1 to TRBJ2-5; TRBD1 matches 7 bases. Trimming cost V 4 bases and J 4 bases; bases outside gene matches: 4. From germline, CDR1 is SGHRS and CDR2 YFSETQ. CDR3 size: 13 residues. The CDR3 sequence is CASSPTGTETQYF. The CDR3 bases are TGCGCCAGCAGCCCGACAGGGACAGAGACCCAGTACTTC.

V and J are TRBV7-2 and TRBJ2-5, with TRBD1 identical over 9 bases. Losses at the gene ends were 5 bases for V and 11 bases for J; bases not matched to a gene: 15. The V gene's germline CDR1 is SGHTA and CDR2 FQGNSA. The CDR3 contains 15 residues. CDR3 protein: CASSPGRRDREKQYF. CDR3 DNA sequence: TGTGCCAGCAGCCCGGGTCGTAGGGACAGGGAAAAGCAGTACTTC.

The chain carries TRBV13 and TRBJ2-7, with TRBD1 matching over 7 bases. The CDR3 extends over 16 amino acids. Per germline, CDR1 PRHDT and CDR2 FYEKMQ (reference sequence). Germline trimming cut 1 base from V and 0 bases from J; bases unmatched to any gene: 6. CDR3 coding DNA: TGTGCCAGCAGCTTAGCCGGGACAGCCTACTCCTACGAGCAGTACTTC. Its translation: CASSLAGTAYSYEQYF.

This chain joins TRBV2 and TRBJ2-3; a weak D match, TRBD1 (5 bases). Germline-derived CDR1 and CDR2 are SNHLY and FYNNEI. The CDR3 consists of 14 residues. V was clipped by 7 bases and J by 7 bases, with 18 bases between them. CDR3 sequence (DNA): TGTGCCAGCAAACAACAGGAGTTCGTGTATACGCAGTATTTT. The encoded protein is CASKQQEFVYTQYF.

The CDR3 nucleotides are TGTGCCAGTTCGATGGCAGTAAGCCAAGCTTTCTTT. It yields the protein CASSMAVSQAFF. The chain recombines TRBV19 with TRBJ1-1; D not resolved. The germline V and J ends were trimmed by 8 bases and 9 bases, with 16 bases remaining between them. Germline-derived CDR1 and CDR2 are LNHDA and SQIVND (reference sequence). The CDR3 runs to 12 residues.

In its sample, this clone was seen once. The chain is built from TRBV29-1 and TRBJ1-2; 8 nucleotides agree with TRBD1. There are 12 residues in the CDR3. Germline-derived CDR1 and CDR2 are SQVTM and ANQGSEA. J lost 8 bases, V lost 7 bases, and 9 bases had no gene match. In DNA, the CDR3 is TGCAGCGCATGGGACAGGACCCCAGGCTACACCTTC. It codes for CSAWDRTPGYTF.

This rearrangement joins TRBV6-1 to TRBJ2-3; D unresolved. CDR3 size: 11 residues. The germline gives CDR1 MNHNS, CDR2 SASEGT. The V end was cut by 9 bases, the J end by 10 bases, with 14 bases between. The CDR3 bases are TGTGCCAGTTCCGAAGCCATCCCGCAGTATTTT. Protein sequence: CASSEAIPQYF.